This is a list of T cell receptor beta chains from one sample in a study of T-cell memory formation after mild COVID-19. TCRdb processed the 5' RACE reads anew with MiXCR; each CDR3 protein has one entry. The data show about 620,000 distinct CDR3 sequences, with roughly 18% seen just once and approximately 12% held by the top ten. Specimen: PBMCs or a T cell subset sorted from them (not recorded which). The receptors come from an adult woman who had mild COVID-19 (a few samples of this study predate the infection). Cell type and time point are not known. Each CDR3 is given with its conserved first and last residue. Each record gives: V gene, D gene, clone size, J gene, CDR3 DNA, CDR3 protein. A D gene is named only where the DNA matches it firmly. Not every row has a clone size; where given, it reads once, few, many or a size class.

>TRBV29-1|NA|NA|TRBJ2-7
TGCAGCGTTGTGCGTGACAGTACCTACGAGCAGTACTTC
CSVVRDSTYEQYF
>TRBV18|NA|few|TRBJ1-1
TGTGCCAGCTCACCAGCCCCGGGCACGGGGAACACTGAAGCTTTCTTT
CASSPAPGTGNTEAFF
>TRBV20-1|NA|NA|TRBJ2-3
TGCAGTGCTAGAGCCCATTTGACGTACCGCACAGATACGCAGTATTTT
CSARAHLTYRTDTQYF
>TRBV20-1|NA|NA|TRBJ1-2
TGCAGTACCTTCGACCGAGACCTCTATGGCTACACCTTC
CSTFDRDLYGYTF
>TRBV7-7|NA|NA|TRBJ2-2
TGTGCTAGCAGTCTCCCGGGGAACACCGGGGAGCTGTTTTTT
CASSLPGNTGELFF
>TRBV7-9|NA|many|TRBJ1-1
TGTGCCAGCAGCTTACGGGTCGATTGGCTAGCGAACACTGAAGCTTTCTTT
CASSLRVDWLANTEAFF
>TRBV29-1|NA|NA|TRBJ1-1
TGCAGCGTTTCGGACAGTTGGCCCACTGAAGCTTTCTTT
CSVSDSWPTEAFF
>TRBV4-3|NA|NA|TRBJ2-2
TGCGCCAGCAGCCAAGATAAGGGCCGGAACACCGGGGAGCTGTTTTTT
CASSQDKGRNTGELFF
>TRBV11-3|TRBD1|NA|TRBJ2-5
TGTGCCAGCAGCTCAGGACAGGCAGGCCAAGAGACCCAGTACTTC
CASSSGQAGQETQYF
>TRBV24-1|NA|NA|TRBJ2-1
TGTGCCACCAGTGCACAACAGGGGGGGCTGTTCTTC
CATSAQQGGLFF
>TRBV6-1|NA|NA|TRBJ1-1
TGTGCCAGCAGTGAAGAGATGGCGGTTTTGCGAACGTCGAACACTGAAGCTTTCTTT
CASSEEMAVLRTSNTEAFF
>TRBV3-1|TRBD2|NA|TRBJ2-1
TGTGCCAGCATCTCCAGCGGGGGGCTTTCCTACAATGAGCAGTTCTTC
CASISSGGLSYNEQFF
>TRBV5-1|NA|few|TRBJ2-5
TGCGCCAGCAGCTTGTTTGGGGGGGCCCAGGAGGAGACCCAGTACTTC
CASSLFGGAQEETQYF
>TRBV30|NA|once|TRBJ1-2
TGTGCCTGGCAGTCGTGGACCCAGGAGGGCTACACCTTC
CAWQSWTQEGYTF
>TRBV6-5|TRBD1|NA|TRBJ2-7
TGTGCCAGCAGTTACTCACAGGGGGCTTGGGAGCAGTACTTC
CASSYSQGAWEQYF
>TRBV20-1|TRBD1|few|TRBJ1-6
TGCAGTGCTCCGTGGGACAGCCCGGGGTCCCTCCACTTT
CSAPWDSPGSLHF
>TRBV30|TRBD2|few|TRBJ2-1
TGTGCCTGGGGTAGCGGGGGATCCTACAATGAGCAGTTCTTC
CAWGSGGSYNEQFF